This TCR beta chain came from a study of Tregs in tolerant kidney transplant recipients. Study outcomes and limitations: No direct test of biological reproducibility was done here. For some patients, primers changed over time, blocking nucleotide-level comparison. Tolerant patients' donor-specific Tregs expanded beyond overall Tregs, suggesting antigen-driven growth.

The V gene end was trimmed by 2 bases and the J gene end by 5 bases; junction bases not matched to a gene: 8. The CDR3 covers 16 residues. Germline V gene lookup returns CDR1 SGHDT and CDR2 YYEEEE. Mixed chimerism was transient after nonmyeloablative marrow transplants from related graft donors. Unstimulated Tregs (CD4+CD25+CD127-) and CD4+CD25- non-Tregs were sorted from PBMCs. With regard to this clone: No antigen is known for it.

Produced via immunoSEQ multiplex PCR; TCRdb's table is partial and in-frame only. The sample yields about 81,000 clones, about 91% seen once. The clonotype originates from a human patient who received a combined kidney and bone marrow transplant. A subset of T cells may come from the graft donor. The chain has TRBV5-6 and TRBJ2-2; TRBD1 aligns across 8 bases. Source: CD4+ T cells from blood (PBMCs), taken 24 months after the transplant. The CDR3 spells CASSLGQGLYTGELFF. The CDR3 nucleotides read TGTGCCAGCAGCTTAGGACAGGGTTTGTATACCGGGGAGCTGTTTTTT.